The TCR beta chain under discussion was sequenced for a study of cytomegalovirus exposure and HLA in healthy donors. Study-wide results and caveats: CMV serostatus was the sole immune exposure information available.

Regarding this clone: Its antigen is not known.

Vbeta (60) and Jbeta (13) primers were used in the PCR. The table came from immunoSEQ multiplex PCR; TCRdb's copy has only in-frame clones and leaves some out. The sample's table shows some 80,000 clones. CDR1 and CDR2 (germline): MNHEY, SVGAGI. The CDR3 consists of 15 residues. The V gene lost 6 bases and the J gene lost 4 bases, with 19 bases spanning the gap. The material sequenced was PBMCs. The receptor comes from a man between 50 and 59 years old in good health and CMV-seropositive. V gene TRBV6-5 combines with J gene TRBJ2-7, with D perhaps TRBD2 (6 bases). For the CDR3, the DNA is TGTGCCAGCAGCGACCCCGGGAGAGTGTGGTACGAGCAGTACTTC. Amino acids: CASSDPGRVWYEQYF.